This T cell receptor beta chain emerged from a study of OX40 agonist ivuxolimab in advanced cancers. At the level of the study: Under the entry rules, prior anti-PD-1, anti-PD-L1 or anti-CTLA-4 therapy was allowed, and approximately 40% had some. Partial responses were observed in three patients, of whom one had hepatocellular carcinoma and two had cutaneous melanoma.

The germline CDR1 and CDR2 sequences are SGHTA and FQGTGA. The CDR3 totals 15 residues. Trimming removed 5 bases at V and 7 bases at J, with 20 bases between. Points from the study as a whole: Certain nonresponders likewise exhibited a low normalized T-cell clonal expansion.

Profiling relied on immunoSEQ multiplex PCR, and the TCRdb table lists in-frame clones only, not all of them. The table lists about 70,000 clones, almost 90% of them singletons, with 2.5% to 3% in the top ten. Comment on this clone: Its target is not known.

Sequenced material: CD4+ or CD8+ T cells sorted from blood, taken in a trial of the OX40 agonist ivuxolimab. This receptor was identified in an adult with an advanced solid tumor such as melanoma, head and neck, liver or kidney cancer. This chain connects TRBV7-3 to TRBJ1-2, with D possibly TRBD1 on 6 matching bases. CDR3 in amino acids: CASSPEGGPSGGYTF. The CDR3, as DNA: TGTGCCAGCAGCCCCGAGGGGGGGCCCTCTGGTGGCTACACCTTC. Full variable domain (rest looked up from reference TRBV7-3 and TRBJ1-2): GAGVSQTPSNKVTEKGKYVELRCDPISGHTALYWYRQSLGQGPEFLIYFQGTGAADDSGLPNDRFFAVRPEGSVSTLKIQRTERGDSAVYLCASSPEGGPSGGYTFGSGTRLTVV.